This TCR beta chain is drawn from a study of T-cell reconstitution after alpha-beta-depleted transplantation in children. The CDR3 is 13 residues long. The germline V gene encodes CDR1 SGHRS and CDR2 YFSETQ. The germline V and J ends were trimmed by 3 bases and 1 base, with 4 bases remaining between them. Researchers prepared the TCRbeta library using unique molecular identifiers, the study reports. Via MiXCR, TCRdb re-called the PCR reads, giving one row per CDR3 protein. Of fewer than 550,000 distinct CDR3 sequences listed, about an eighth were seen once; the top ten hold around 15%. The table lists this clonotype with a few counts.

The genes are TRBV5-1 and TRBJ2-2, with D unclear. Specimen: PBMCs, mostly from graft donor cells, collected 180 days after TCRalphabeta/CD19-depleted stem cell transplant. The receptor was derived from a female patient between 2 and 10 years old who had a stem cell transplant for aplastic anemia, so the T cells may come from the graft donor. CDR3 DNA: TGCGCCAGCAGCTGGTGGAACACCGGGGAGCTGTTTTTT. Protein: CASSWWNTGELFF.